One sample yielded the 15 T cell receptor beta chains listed below, sequenced in a study of a mutant IDH1 vaccine in newly diagnosed glioma. What these receptors recognize is not known. Sample time point: week 23, last vaccination. Every vaccine dose comprised 300 ug of mutant IDH1 20-mer peptide plus topical imiquimod. Only in-frame clones appear in the TCRdb table, and some are missing; sequencing was by immunoSEQ multiplex PCR. The sample lists 58,000 or so clones, about 87% occurring once. Sequenced material: PBMCs, taken from a glioma patient whose treatment included an IDH1 peptide vaccine. These receptors were collected from a man aged 35-49 years with glioma.

This clone has only a few counts. The chain carries TRBV2 and TRBJ2-7; D not resolved. Trimming removed 4 bases from V and 3 bases from J, with 7 bases in between. Per germline, CDR1 SNHLY and CDR2 FYNNEI. The CDR3 loop spans 12 amino acids. The DNA for the CDR3 is TGTGCCAGCAGTGTTTCTGACTACGAGCAGTACTTC. Translation gives CASSVSDYEQYF.

This clone is a singleton in its sample. The chain combines TRBV7-9 with TRBJ2-2, with a tentative D call TRBD2 (6 bases). Trimming left V 1 base short and J 4 bases short, with 7 bases between. This CDR3 has 14 residues. Looked up from germline, CDR1 is SEHNR and CDR2 is FQNEAQ (reference sequence). The CDR3 here is CASSLVLATGELFF. CDR3 bases: TGTGCCAGCAGCTTAGTACTAGCCACCGGGGAGCTGTTTTTT. The whole variable domain, remainder taken from reference TRBV7-9 and TRBJ2-2, is DTGVSQNPRHKITKRGQNVTFRCDPISEHNRLYWYRQTLGQGPEFLTYFQNEAQLEKSRLLSDRFSAERPKGSFSTLEIQRTEQGDSAMYLCASSLVLATGELFFGEGSRLTVL.

The chain recombines TRBV27 with TRBJ2-7, with D possibly matching TRBD1 (5 bases). This CDR3 region has 13 residues. CDR1 and CDR2 (germline): MNHEY, SMNVEV (reference sequence). V was trimmed by 2 bases and J by 5 bases, leaving 10 bases between them. CDR3 coding DNA: TGTGCCAGCAGTTTAGGCAGGGCCCACGAGCAGTACTTC. It encodes CASSLGRAHEQYF.

The J gene is TRBJ2-3, the V gene TRBV5-1; 10 bases align to TRBD2. The CDR3 runs 16 residues. Losses at the gene ends were 0 bases for V and 1 base for J; bases not matched to a gene: 2. Germline V CDR1 and CDR2: SGHRS, YFSETQ. In DNA, the CDR3 is TGCGCCAGCAGCTTGGGGCTAGCGGGAGGCACAGATACGCAGTATTTT. Translating it yields CASSLGLAGGTDTQYF.

This rearrangement joins TRBV5-1 to TRBJ1-4; a possible D gene is TRBD1 (5 bases). Trimming took off 5 bases at V and 0 bases at J, with 14 bases between the two ends. CDR1 and CDR2 (germline): SGHRS, YFSETQ. The CDR3 contains 16 residues. CDR3 nucleotides: TGCGCCAGCAGTCAGGGAACCGGGACAACTAATGAAAAACTGTTTTTT. It is translated as CASSQGTGTTNEKLFF.

The chain carries TRBV11-2 and TRBJ2-7; 7 bases line up with TRBD1. Looked up from germline, CDR1 is SGHAT and CDR2 is FQNNGV. The trim removed 6 bases at V and 1 base at J, leaving 3 bases unmatched. The CDR3 consists of 13 residues. The CDR3: CASSRGQSYEQYF. In DNA, the CDR3 is TGTGCCAGCAGTCGGGGACAGTCCTACGAGCAGTACTTC.

This clone was recorded only once. The chain employs TRBV29-1 and TRBJ1-1; TRBD1 is a possible D gene (5 bases). The CDR3 has 12 residues. The V end lost 3 bases, the J end lost 0 bases, and 5 bases lay between the germline ends. The V gene's germline CDR1 is SQVTM and CDR2 ANQGSEA. The CDR3 sequence is CSVEDMNTEAFF. CDR3 bases: TGCAGCGTTGAGGACATGAACACTGAAGCTTTCTTT.

The chain couples TRBV19 to TRBJ2-7; D is uncertain. V shed 4 bases and J shed 2 bases, with 6 bases lying between them. Looked up from germline, CDR1 is LNHDA and CDR2 is SQIVND (reference sequence). This CDR3 has 12 amino acids. CDR3 residues: CASSTGPYEQYF. Written as DNA, the CDR3 is TGTGCCAGTAGTACCGGGCCCTACGAGCAGTACTTC.

The V gene is TRBV27, the J gene TRBJ2-2; D is uncertain. Deletions cut 5 bases from V and 1 base from J, with 11 bases between. The germline CDR1 and CDR2 sequences are MNHEY and SMNVEV (reference sequence). The CDR3 loop spans 15 amino acids. The CDR3 region has the DNA TGTGCCAGCAGTCGCCTTAGGAGGAACACCGGGGAGCTGTTTTTT. This gives the protein CASSRLRRNTGELFF.

This clone appeared a single time. The CDR3 DNA follows: TGTGCCAGCAGTTTGGCCACCGGGATAGCGTCTAATCAGCCCCAGCATTTT. Amino acid sequence: CASSLATGIASNQPQHF. This rearrangement joins TRBV28 to TRBJ1-5; D is ambiguous. CDR3 length: 17 residues. Germline CDR1 and CDR2: MDHEN and SYDVKM. The V gene lost 3 bases and the J gene lost 4 bases, with 19 bases spanning the gap.

The rearrangement links TRBV5-1 to TRBJ2-3, with a weak D call TRBD1 (6 bases). Between the trimmed V and J ends, which lost 7 bases and 3 bases, there was a span of 18 bases. The germline V gene encodes CDR1 SGHRS and CDR2 YFSETQ. The CDR3 runs 15 residues. The CDR3 DNA is TGCGCCAGCGGATTCACCGGGACACCAACAGATACGCAGTATTTT. Its protein product is CASGFTGTPTDTQYF.

This chain uses TRBV25-1 with TRBJ2-4; 8 positions match TRBD2. The CDR3 consists of 18 residues. Germline CDR1 is MGHDK and CDR2 is SYGVNS. V shed 6 bases, J shed 1 base, and the junction held 14 bases outside the gene matches. CDR3 loop: CASSLRLAKVGAKNIQYF. The CDR3 DNA follows: TGTGCCAGCAGCCTAAGACTAGCGAAAGTTGGGGCCAAAAACATTCAGTACTTC.

This chain uses TRBV2 with TRBJ1-5; D is uncertain. The CDR3 runs to 13 residues. The germline V and J ends were trimmed by 7 bases and 3 bases, with 10 bases remaining between them. CDR1 is SNHLY, CDR2 FYNNEI, per germline. For the CDR3, the DNA is TGTGCCAGCAAGGGTCAGGTCAATCAGCCCCAGCATTTT. Translating it yields CASKGQVNQPQHF.

The chain combines TRBV19 with TRBJ1-4; D uncertain. Germline CDR1 LNHDA, CDR2 SQIVND (reference sequence). Trimming removed 6 bases from V and 4 bases from J, with 9 bases in between. This CDR3 region has 13 residues. CDR3 bases: TGTGCCAGTAGGGACGGACTTAATGAAAAACTGTTTTTT. The encoded protein is CASRDGLNEKLFF.

The chain combines TRBV5-1 with TRBJ1-3, with D perhaps matching TRBD1 (5 bases). V lost 4 bases and J lost 2, with 13 bases in between. Germline CDR1 SGHRS, CDR2 YFSETQ. The length of the CDR3 is 15 residues. DNA for the CDR3: TGCGCCAGCAGCCCGGGACTGCTCGCTGGAAACACCATATATTTT. Protein sequence: CASSPGLLAGNTIYF.